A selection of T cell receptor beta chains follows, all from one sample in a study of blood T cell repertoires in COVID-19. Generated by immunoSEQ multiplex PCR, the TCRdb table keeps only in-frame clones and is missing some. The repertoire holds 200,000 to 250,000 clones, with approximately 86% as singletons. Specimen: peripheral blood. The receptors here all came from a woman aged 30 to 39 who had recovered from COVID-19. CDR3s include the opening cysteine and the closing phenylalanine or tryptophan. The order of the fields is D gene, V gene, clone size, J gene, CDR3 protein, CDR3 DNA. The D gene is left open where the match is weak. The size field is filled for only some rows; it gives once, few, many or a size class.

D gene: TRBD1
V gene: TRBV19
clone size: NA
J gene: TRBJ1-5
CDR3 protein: CASRDRSTGGNQPQHF
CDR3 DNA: TGTGCCAGTAGGGACAGGTCTACCGGGGGCAATCAGCCCCAGCATTTT

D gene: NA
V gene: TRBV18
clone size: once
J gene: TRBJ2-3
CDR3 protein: CASSRGRGGDTQYF
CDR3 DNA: TGTGCCAGCTCCCGCGGACGGGGTGGAGATACGCAGTATTTT

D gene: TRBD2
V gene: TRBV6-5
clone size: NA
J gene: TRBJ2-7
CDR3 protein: CASSYVERGGEQYF
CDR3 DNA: TGTGCCAGCAGCTACGTTGAGCGGGGGGGCGAGCAGTACTTC

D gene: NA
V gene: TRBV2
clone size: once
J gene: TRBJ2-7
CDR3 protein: CASRQSSVHEQYF
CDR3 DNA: TGTGCCAGCAGACAGAGTTCCGTCCACGAGCAGTACTTC

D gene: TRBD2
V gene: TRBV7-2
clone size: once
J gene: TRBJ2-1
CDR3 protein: CASSLAASGGFNEQFF
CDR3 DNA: TGTGCCAGCAGCTTAGCGGCTAGCGGGGGTTTCAATGAGCAGTTCTTC

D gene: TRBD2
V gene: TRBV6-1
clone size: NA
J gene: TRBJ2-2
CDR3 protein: CASSEVPAGGANTGELFF
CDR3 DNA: TGTGCCAGCAGTGAAGTACCAGCGGGGGGTGCGAACACCGGGGAGCTGTTTTTT

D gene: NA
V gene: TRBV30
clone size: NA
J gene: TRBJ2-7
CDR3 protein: CAWSRGGEQYF
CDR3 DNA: TGTGCCTGGAGTAGGGGAGGCGAGCAGTACTTC

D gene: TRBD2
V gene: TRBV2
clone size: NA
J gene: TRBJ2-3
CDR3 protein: CASSEVTSVVTDTQYF
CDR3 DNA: TGTGCCAGCAGTGAAGTTACTAGCGTAGTAACAGATACGCAGTATTTT

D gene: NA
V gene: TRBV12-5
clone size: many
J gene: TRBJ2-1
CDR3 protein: CASGPGLYYNEQFF
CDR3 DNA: TGTGCTAGTGGACCGGGACTCTACTACAATGAGCAGTTCTTC

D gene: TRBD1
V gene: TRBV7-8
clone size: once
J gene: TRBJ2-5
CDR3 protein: CASSLVGWDRKETQYF
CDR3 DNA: TGTGCCAGCAGCTTAGTAGGGTGGGACAGAAAAGAGACCCAGTACTTC

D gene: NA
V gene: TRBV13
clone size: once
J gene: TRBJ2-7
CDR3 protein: CASSLAEGLNYEQYF
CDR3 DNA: TGTGCCAGCAGCTTAGCGGAGGGACTGAATTACGAGCAGTACTTC

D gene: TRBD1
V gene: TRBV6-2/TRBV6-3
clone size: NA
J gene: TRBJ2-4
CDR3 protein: CASSQQGPVAKNIQYF
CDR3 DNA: TGTGCCAGCAGTCAACAGGGGCCCGTAGCCAAAAACATTCAGTACTTC

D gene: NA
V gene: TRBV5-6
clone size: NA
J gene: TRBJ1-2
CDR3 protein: CASTPGGFGYTF
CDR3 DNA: TGTGCCAGCACCCCTGGGGGGTTCGGCTACACCTTC

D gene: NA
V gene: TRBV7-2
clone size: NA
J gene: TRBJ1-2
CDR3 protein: CASSPRFGLGYTF
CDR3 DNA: TGTGCCAGCAGCCCCCGGTTTGGGCTTGGCTACACCTTC

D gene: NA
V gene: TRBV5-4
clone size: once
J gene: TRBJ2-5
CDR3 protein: CASRRGRAQETQYF
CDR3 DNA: TGTGCCAGCAGGCGGGGGCGGGCCCAAGAGACCCAGTACTTC

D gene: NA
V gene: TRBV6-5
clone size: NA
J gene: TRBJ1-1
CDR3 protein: CASRETPDSHTEAFF
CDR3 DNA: TGTGCCAGCAGGGAGACCCCTGACAGTCACACTGAAGCTTTCTTT

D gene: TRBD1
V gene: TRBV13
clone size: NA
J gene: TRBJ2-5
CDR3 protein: CASSSRDRGLETQYF
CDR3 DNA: TGTGCCAGCAGCTCCCGGGACAGGGGGCTGGAGACCCAGTACTTC

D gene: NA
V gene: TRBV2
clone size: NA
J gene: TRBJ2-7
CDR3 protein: CASSEYRTYEQYF
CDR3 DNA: TGTGCCAGCAGTGAATACAGAACCTACGAGCAGTACTTC